This T cell receptor beta chain was captured in a study of cytomegalovirus exposure and HLA in healthy donors. The PCR had 60 Vbeta and 13 Jbeta primers. Sequencing used immunoSEQ multiplex PCR; TCRdb keeps in-frame clones, though not all of them. The sample yields 130,000 to 150,000 clones, 70% to 80% seen once. The CDR3 has 17 amino acids. V was clipped by 0 bases and J by 1 base, with 13 bases between them. The germline V gene encodes CDR1 SGHNT and CDR2 YYREEE (reference sequence). This chain connects TRBV5-4 to TRBJ2-2; a weak D match, TRBD1 (5 bases). The TCR comes from a woman aged 50 to 65 in good health and CMV-seronegative. The sequencing input was PBMCs. The CDR3 DNA reads TGTGCCAGCAGCTTGGCAAGCCGGCAGGGGAACACCGGGGAGCTGTTTTTT. Amino acids: CASSLASRQGNTGELFF. Using reference TRBV5-4 and TRBJ2-2 for the parts outside the CDR3, the full variable domain is ETGVTQSPTHLIKTRGQQVTLRCSSQSGHNTVSWYQQALGQGPQFIFQYYREEENGRGNFPPRFSGLQFPNYSSELNVNALELDDSALYLCASSLASRQGNTGELFFGEGSRLTVL.